This T cell receptor beta chain was sequenced for a study of shared clonotypes between healthy human individuals. Study-wide results and caveats: Several donors had around 5.2% of their naive CD4 clonotypes in common.

This clone was detected only once. Its antigen is unknown. This CDR3 has 17 residues. The V segment lost 4 bases and the J segment 0 bases; nucleotides outside the gene matches: 4. CDR1 and CDR2 from the germline V gene are SGDLS and YYNGEE. TCRdb keeps only in-frame clones here, not all; method: immunoSEQ multiplex PCR. Of about 1.5 million clones listed, 95% to 99% are singletons. Sequencing input: naive CD4+ T cells sorted from blood. Subset noted: CD45RA+ positively selected. The source is a man aged 30 to 45 in good health. The gene calls are TRBV9 and TRBJ2-3; TRBD2 aligns across 14 bases. The CDR3 reads CASSRRTSGGSTDTQYF. CDR3 bases: TGTGCCAGCAGCCGACGGACTAGCGGGGGGAGCACAGATACGCAGTATTTT.